These 32 T cell receptor beta chains share one sample of origin, sequenced in a study of cytomegalovirus exposure and HLA in healthy donors. The PCR made use of 60 Vbeta and 13 Jbeta primers. The assay was immunoSEQ multiplex PCR, and TCRdb's table has in-frame clones only and misses some. The data contain roughly 84,000 clones, more than 60% of them singletons. Source material: PBMCs. These receptor sequences come from a male donor in good health and CMV-seropositive.

This sequence joins TRBV28 and TRBJ2-3; TRBD2 is a possible D gene (6 bases). Germline V lookup: CDR1 MDHEN, CDR2 SYDVKM. CDR3 size: 14 residues. Trimming removed 6 bases from V and 5 bases from J, with 15 bases in between. The CDR3 here is CASSRLEGVDTQYF. In nucleotides, the CDR3 is TGTGCCAGCAGCAGGCTGGAGGGAGTAGATACGCAGTATTTT.

The CDR3 DNA sequence: TGTGCCAGCTCACCAACGGCGGCTAGGAACACTGAAGCTTTCTTT. Its protein product is CASSPTAARNTEAFF. The J gene is TRBJ1-1, the V gene TRBV18; D not certain. Germline V CDR1 and CDR2: KGHSH, LQKENI. Trimming pared 2 bases from V and 1 base from J, leaving 11 bases between. The CDR3 extends over 15 amino acids. Full variable domain (rest looked up from reference TRBV18 and TRBJ1-1): NAGVMQNPRHLVRRRGQEARLRCSPMKGHSHVYWYRQLPEEGLKFMVYLQKENIIDESGMPKERFSAEFPKEGPSILRIQQVVRGDSAAYFCASSPTAARNTEAFFGQGTRLTVV.

There are a few counts of this clone. Here the CDR3 reads CAWRTFRLAGGDEQFF. The CDR3, as DNA: TGTGCCTGGAGAACATTTCGACTAGCGGGAGGGGATGAGCAGTTCTTC. This chain joins TRBV30 and TRBJ2-1; 14 positions agree with TRBD2. V gave up 3 bases and J gave up 8 bases; unmatched junction bases: 9. The CDR3 length is 16 residues. CDR1 and CDR2 (germline): GTSNPN, SVGIG (reference sequence).

This rearrangement joins TRBV7-9 to TRBJ1-4; tentatively, D is TRBD1 (5 bases). This CDR3 contains 15 residues. CDR1 is SEHNR and CDR2 is FQNEAQ in the germline V gene (reference sequence). V dropped 5 bases and J dropped 5 bases, with 15 bases sitting between them. In DNA form, the CDR3 reads TGTGCCAGCAGCGCCATCGGGGGGGGGAATGAAAAACTGTTTTTT. It codes for CASSAIGGGNEKLFF. Looking up the rest from reference TRBV7-9 and TRBJ1-4 gives the full variable domain: DTGVSQNPRHKITKRGQNVTFRCDPISEHNRLYWYRQTLGQGPEFLTYFQNEAQLEKSRLLSDRFSAERPKGSFSTLEIQRTEQGDSAMYLCASSAIGGGNEKLFFGSGTQLSVL.

The chain is built from TRBV28 and TRBJ1-5; a weak D match, TRBD1 (5 bases). CDR1 is MDHEN and CDR2 is SYDVKM in the germline V gene. This CDR3 has 13 amino acids. Trimming cost V 2 bases and J 4 bases, with 6 bases left between them. CDR3 DNA sequence: TGTGCCAGCAGTTTAGACAGTAATCAGCCCCAGCATTTT. Amino acid sequence: CASSLDSNQPQHF. Full variable domain (rest looked up from reference TRBV28 and TRBJ1-5): DVKVTQSSRYLVKRTGEKVFLECVQDMDHENMFWYRQDPGLGLRLIYFSYDVKMKEKGDIPEGYSVSREKKERFSLILESASTNQTSMYLCASSLDSNQPQHFGDGTRLSIL.

The chain links TRBV9 to TRBJ1-6; D might be TRBD1 (6 bases). The V gene's germline CDR1 is SGDLS and CDR2 YYNGEE. Trimming pared 0 bases from V and 10 bases from J, leaving 11 bases between. CDR3 length: 14 residues. The CDR3 loop reads CASSVAQGLSPLHF. The CDR3 nucleotides are TGTGCCAGCAGCGTAGCCCAGGGGCTCTCACCCCTCCACTTT.

This chain connects TRBV5-1 to TRBJ2-3, with a possible D match to TRBD2 (5 bases). The V end lost 5 bases, the J end lost 2 bases, and 12 bases lay between the germline ends. Germline V gene data show CDR1 as SGHRS and CDR2 as YFSETQ. The CDR3 length is 14 residues. The CDR3 sequence is CASREISDTDTQYF. CDR3 in DNA: TGCGCCAGCAGGGAGATTAGCGACACAGATACGCAGTATTTT.

The chain joins TRBV5-1 to TRBJ1-4; D is unclear. CDR3 size: 17 residues. Looked up from germline, CDR1 is SGHRS and CDR2 is YFSETQ. V was cut by 4 bases and J by 3 bases, with 19 bases left in between. DNA for the CDR3: TGCGCCAGCAGCGGGTCCTCCACGAGGTCATCTAATGAAAAACTGTTTTTT. It yields the protein CASSGSSTRSSNEKLFF. Full variable domain (outside the CDR3, taken from reference TRBV5-1 and TRBJ1-4): KAGVTQTPRYLIKTRGQQVTLSCSPISGHRSVSWYQQTPGQGLQFLFEYFSETQRNKGNFPGRFSGRQFSNSRSEMNVSTLELGDSALYLCASSGSSTRSSNEKLFFGSGTQLSVL.

The chain uses TRBV18 and TRBJ2-7, with 8 bases aligning to TRBD2. CDR1 is KGHSH, CDR2 LQKENI, per germline. V lost 5 bases to trimming and J lost 6 bases; unmatched junction nucleotides: 6. The CDR3 loop spans 13 amino acids. The DNA of the CDR3 is TGTGCCAGCTCAGAAGCGGGAGTTCGCGAGCAGTACTTC. This gives the protein CASSEAGVREQYF.

The J gene is TRBJ2-1, the V gene TRBV7-9; 13 bases map to TRBD2. CDR1 SEHNR and CDR2 FQNEAQ come from the germline V gene (reference sequence). The CDR3 loop spans 15 amino acids. The trim removed 5 bases at V and 10 bases at J, leaving 8 bases unmatched. This CDR3 reads CASSGLAGVIREQFF. The DNA for the CDR3 is TGTGCCAGCAGCGGACTAGCGGGAGTGATCCGGGAGCAGTTCTTC. Variable domain in full (rest from reference TRBV7-9 and TRBJ2-1): DTGVSQNPRHKITKRGQNVTFRCDPISEHNRLYWYRQTLGQGPEFLTYFQNEAQLEKSRLLSDRFSAERPKGSFSTLEIQRTEQGDSAMYLCASSGLAGVIREQFFGPGTRLTVL.

The rearrangement links TRBV5-6 to TRBJ1-3; D remains ambiguous. Germline assignment: CDR1 SGHDT and CDR2 YYEEEE. Between the trimmed V and J ends, which lost 4 bases and 7 bases, there was a span of 12 bases. CDR3 length: 13 amino acids. The CDR3 protein is CASSLKAANTIYF. The CDR3 DNA reads TGTGCCAGCAGCCTGAAGGCGGCGAACACCATATATTTT.

This clone showed up just a few times. This chain joins TRBV6-5 and TRBJ2-3, with 7 bases fitting TRBD2. J was trimmed by 2 bases and V by 0 bases; bases with no gene match: 2. Germline values: CDR1 MNHEY, CDR2 SVGAGI. The CDR3 length is 15 residues. For the CDR3, the DNA is TGTGCCAGCAGTTACTCGGGGGGGTTCACAGATACGCAGTATTTT. It codes for CASSYSGGFTDTQYF.

V gene TRBV18 combines with J gene TRBJ2-1, with 8 bases identical to TRBD2. Germline loops: CDR1 KGHSH, CDR2 LQKENI. Trimming took 3 bases from V and 8 from J; bases not matched to a gene: 9. CDR3 length: 15 residues. The DNA of the CDR3 is TGTGCCAGCTCACCTCCGGGACTAGTGGCATATGAGCAGTTCTTC. Its protein product is CASSPPGLVAYEQFF. Full variable domain (rest looked up from reference TRBV18 and TRBJ2-1): NAGVMQNPRHLVRRRGQEARLRCSPMKGHSHVYWYRQLPEEGLKFMVYLQKENIIDESGMPKERFSAEFPKEGPSILRIQQVVRGDSAAYFCASSPPGLVAYEQFFGPGTRLTVL.

The genes are TRBV6-4 and TRBJ2-1; 11 nucleotides align to TRBD2. The ends lost 4 bases at V and 10 bases at J; junction bases unmatched: 9. The CDR3 is made up of 15 amino acids. CDR1 is MRHNA, CDR2 SNTAGT, per germline. The CDR3 coding sequence is TGTGCCAGCAGTGGAACTAGCGGGAGTGGCAACGAGCAGTTCTTC. It translates to CASSGTSGSGNEQFF.

The genes are TRBV7-9 and TRBJ1-6; no clear D gene. Germline V lookup: CDR1 SEHNR, CDR2 FQNEAQ (reference sequence). Trimming pared 3 bases from V and 6 bases from J, leaving 18 bases between. This CDR3 has 17 amino acids. The CDR3 region has the DNA TGTGCCAGCAGCTTTTCCTCCGGTTATGGTGTTAATTCACCCCTCCACTTT. Encoded protein: CASSFSSGYGVNSPLHF. Full variable domain (missing parts from reference TRBV7-9 and TRBJ1-6): DTGVSQNPRHKITKRGQNVTFRCDPISEHNRLYWYRQTLGQGPEFLTYFQNEAQLEKSRLLSDRFSAERPKGSFSTLEIQRTEQGDSAMYLCASSFSSGYGVNSPLHFGNGTRLTVT.

The V call is TRBV28, the J call TRBJ1-4, with D maybe TRBD1 (6 bases). The germline CDR1 and CDR2 sequences are MDHEN and SYDVKM. The length of the CDR3 is 14 residues. The germline V and J ends were trimmed by 4 bases and 5 bases, with 11 bases remaining between them. In DNA form, the CDR3 reads TGTGCCAGCAGTTCCCAGGGGCCGAATGAAAAACTGTTTTTT. This codes for CASSSQGPNEKLFF.

The J gene is TRBJ2-3, the V gene TRBV2, with unresolved D. The CDR3 runs 12 residues. The germline V and J ends were trimmed by 6 bases and 0 bases, with 4 bases remaining between them. Germline V gene lookup returns CDR1 SNHLY and CDR2 FYNNEI. CDR3 sequence: CASSGSTDTQYF. The DNA for the CDR3 is TGTGCCAGCAGCGGGAGCACAGATACGCAGTATTTT.

The chain combines TRBV28 with TRBJ2-7; D gene uncertain. Trimming cost V 6 bases and J 7 bases, with 10 bases left between them. The length of the CDR3 is 11 residues. Germline V gives CDR1 MDHEN, CDR2 SYDVKM. The chain's CDR3 is CASSLYREQYF. CDR3 DNA: TGTGCCAGCAGCCTTTACCGGGAGCAGTACTTC.

The chain employs TRBV10-3 and TRBJ1-1; 9 bases are shared with TRBD1. J was trimmed by 6 bases and V by 8 bases; bases with no gene match: 7. Germline lookup yields CDR1 ENHRY and CDR2 SYGVKD. The CDR3 totals 13 residues. CDR3 in DNA: TGTGCCATCGGCACGGGACAGGGCGCTGAAGCTTTCTTT. Its protein product is CAIGTGQGAEAFF.

The chain recombines TRBV5-6 with TRBJ2-3; D perhaps matches TRBD2 (5 bases). Germline CDR1 is SGHDT and CDR2 is YYEEEE. Trimming cost V 2 bases and J 2 bases, with 12 bases left between them. The CDR3 length is 15 residues. The CDR3 spells CASSFEIATTDTQYF. CDR3 in DNA: TGTGCCAGCAGCTTCGAAATAGCGACCACAGATACGCAGTATTTT.

The J gene is TRBJ1-6, the V gene TRBV19; D is undetermined. CDR1 is LNHDA, CDR2 SQIVND, per germline (reference sequence). The CDR3 runs 13 residues. V was cut by 5 bases and J by 7 bases, with 9 bases left in between. CDR3 bases: TGTGCCAGTAGTCCTTGGGCCAATTCACCCCTCCACTTT. Its protein is CASSPWANSPLHF.

The V and J genes are TRBV7-9 and TRBJ2-7, with TRBD2 as a possible D gene (6 bases). Trimming left V 1 base short and J 7 bases short, with 11 bases between. CDR1 is SEHNR, CDR2 FQNEAQ, per germline (reference sequence). The CDR3 length is 13 residues. The DNA for the CDR3 is TGTGCCAGCAGCTTAGATTCGGGGGAAGAGCAGTACTTC. Encoded protein: CASSLDSGEEQYF.

The chain joins TRBV10-3 to TRBJ1-3; TRBD1 agrees at 7 bases. Germline trimming cut 0 bases from V and 4 bases from J; bases unmatched to any gene: 3. This CDR3 region has 15 residues. Germline CDR1 ENHRY, CDR2 SYGVKD. The DNA of the CDR3 is TGTGCCATCAGTGAGTCGACAGGGAGGGGAAACACCATATATTTT. This gives the protein CAISESTGRGNTIYF.

This chain joins TRBV6-5 and TRBJ2-7, with no clear D. Germline-derived CDR1 and CDR2 are MNHEY and SVGAGI. CDR3 length equals 13 residues. V lost 5 bases, J lost 6 bases, and 14 bases lay in between. The CDR3, as DNA: TGTGCCAGCAGTCCTACTATCCCCCTCGAGCAGTACTTC. It translates to CASSPTIPLEQYF.

This sequence joins TRBV7-9 and TRBJ2-3, with D possibly matching TRBD1 (6 bases). Germline V CDR1 and CDR2: SEHNR, FQNEAQ (reference sequence). The CDR3 runs 13 residues. Deletions cut 5 bases from V and 3 bases from J, with 9 bases between. CDR3 in DNA: TGTGCCAGCAGCCGGACAGAGACAGATACGCAGTATTTT. Protein: CASSRTETDTQYF.

This clone was seen just once. The V call is TRBV4-2, the J call TRBJ2-5, with D possibly TRBD1 on 5 matching bases. The germline V and J ends were trimmed by 0 bases and 5 bases, with 7 bases remaining between them. Germline lookup yields CDR1 LGHNA and CDR2 YNFKEQ. The CDR3 runs to 13 residues. The CDR3 sequence is CASSQDRVETQYF. CDR3 DNA sequence: TGTGCCAGCAGCCAAGACAGGGTTGAGACCCAGTACTTC.

CDR3 sequence: CASSPLTGGIETQYF. In nucleotides, the CDR3 is TGTGCCAGCAGTCCCCTGACAGGGGGGATTGAGACCCAGTACTTC. The chain carries TRBV27 and TRBJ2-5, with 9 bases matching TRBD1. From germline, CDR1 is MNHEY and CDR2 SMNVEV (reference sequence). The V gene end was trimmed by 5 bases and the J gene end by 5 bases; junction bases not matched to a gene: 9. The CDR3 has 15 residues.

The V and J genes are TRBV11-2 and TRBJ1-2, with D maybe TRBD1 (5 bases). The V end lost 3 bases, the J end lost 3 bases, and 14 bases lay between the germline ends. The CDR3 is made up of 15 amino acids. The V gene's germline CDR1 is SGHAT and CDR2 FQNNGV. In DNA, the CDR3 is TGTGCCAGCAGCTTTGGATGGGGCAAGGACTATGGCTACACCTTC. It codes for CASSFGWGKDYGYTF.

About this clone: The junction shows a germline mismatch at one end, possibly a read error. The rearrangement links TRBV28 to TRBJ2-7, with TRBD2 identical over 7 bases. CDR1 is MDHEN, CDR2 SYDVKM, per germline. The CDR3 sequence is 14 residues long. This CDR3 is CASGLTSVAYEQYF. CDR3 bases: TGTGCCAGCGGTTTAACTAGCGTGGCCTACGAGCAGTACTTC.

The rearrangement joins TRBV7-9 to TRBJ2-7; 9 positions match TRBD2. V lost 5 bases, J lost 1 base, and 3 bases stayed unmatched. The CDR3 extends over 14 amino acids. The V gene's germline CDR1 is SEHNR and CDR2 FQNEAQ (reference sequence). As DNA, the CDR3 is TGTGCCAGCAGCAGAGCGGGGGGTTCCTACGAGCAGTACTTC. This encodes CASSRAGGSYEQYF.

The chain links TRBV30 to TRBJ2-7; D is perhaps TRBD1 (5 bases). CDR1 is GTSNPN and CDR2 is SVGIG in the germline V gene (reference sequence). The CDR3 loop spans 14 amino acids. Trimming stripped 5 bases from V and 1 base from J, with 15 bases between. The CDR3 sequence is CAWDQGSGSYEQYF. In DNA, the CDR3 is TGTGCCTGGGACCAGGGTTCTGGTTCCTACGAGCAGTACTTC.

V usage is TRBV30 and J usage is TRBJ1-4, with a possible D match to TRBD1 (6 bases). Germline V gene sequence: CDR1 GTSNPN, CDR2 SVGIG (reference sequence). V shed 1 base and J shed 4 bases, with 10 bases lying between them. The CDR3 consists of 14 residues. CDR3 sequence reads: CAWSEGGGNEKLFF. The CDR3 DNA is TGTGCCTGGAGTGAAGGGGGTGGTAATGAAAAACTGTTTTTT.